The clone carrying this T cell receptor (beta chain) was seen more than once but under ten times. A much larger clone lies one base from this, so it may be a read error. This same CDR3 is encoded by further DNA sequences in the sample. Assay: immunoSEQ multiplex PCR; the TCRdb copy retains only in-frame clones and omits some. The sample contains 900,000 to 1,200,000 clones, 75% to 80% of which appear only once. The entry originates in a study of shared clonotypes between healthy human individuals. This CDR3 contains 15 residues. Germline CDR1 reads KGHSH; CDR2 reads LQKENI. This TCR was sampled from a man between 18 and 35 years old in good health. Some clones in this sample may be carry-over from other donors' samples. Sequenced input: memory CD4+ T cells from PBMCs. Subset given: CD45RA-negative fraction. The V and J genes are TRBV18 and TRBJ2-2; 8 bases agree with TRBD1. The CDR3 spells CASSLGQDFTGELFF. In DNA form, the CDR3 reads TGCGCCAGCTCCTTGGGACAGGACTTCACCGGGGAGCTGTTTTTT.